These T cell receptor beta chains were read from a single sample in a study of T-cell reconstitution after alpha-beta-depleted transplantation in children. TCRdb independently ran MiXCR on the PCR reads; one entry per CDR3 protein. The sample has over 550,000 distinct CDR3 sequences, approximately 10% seen once. The source was PBMCs from the stem cell graft donor, collected from the stem cell graft. The receptors shown here come from a human donor who donated a stem cell graft to a child with acute myeloid leukemia. Both conserved end residues are part of each CDR3. D genes are given only for firm matches. Clone sizes are given selectively: once, few, many, or a class where the clone is expanded.

d_call: -
j_call: TRBJ2-3
v_call: TRBV27
clone_size: -
cdr3_aa: CASSSLAEITDTQYF
cdr3_nt: TGTGCCAGCAGTTCCCTAGCTGAAATCACAGATACGCAGTATTTT

d_call: TRBD2
j_call: TRBJ2-1
v_call: TRBV20-1
clone_size: -
cdr3_aa: CSARASKTSGYNEQFF
cdr3_nt: TGCAGTGCTAGAGCGTCGAAGACTAGCGGCTACAATGAGCAGTTCTTC

d_call: TRBD2
j_call: TRBJ2-7
v_call: TRBV3-1
clone_size: many
cdr3_aa: CATGLAPSYEQYF
cdr3_nt: TGTGCCACAGGACTAGCGCCTTCCTACGAGCAGTACTTC

d_call: -
j_call: TRBJ1-4
v_call: TRBV2
clone_size: -
cdr3_aa: CASSVGRLNEKLFF
cdr3_nt: TGTGCCAGCAGCGTGGGACGGCTTAATGAAAAACTGTTTTTT

d_call: -
j_call: TRBJ2-7
v_call: TRBV25-1
clone_size: many
cdr3_aa: CASQGNSYEQYF
cdr3_nt: TGTGCCAGTCAGGGTAACTCCTACGAGCAGTACTTC

d_call: -
j_call: TRBJ2-3
v_call: TRBV2
clone_size: -
cdr3_aa: CASFRDPAITDTQYF
cdr3_nt: TGTGCCAGCTTCCGGGACCCGGCGATTACAGATACGCAGTATTTT

d_call: -
j_call: TRBJ1-1
v_call: TRBV15
clone_size: -
cdr3_aa: CATSRGIGIENTEAFF
cdr3_nt: TGTGCCACCAGCAGGGGGATAGGGATCGAGAACACTGAAGCTTTCTTT

d_call: -
j_call: TRBJ2-1
v_call: TRBV5-6
clone_size: many
cdr3_aa: CASSLGASFNEQFF
cdr3_nt: TGTGCCAGCAGCTTGGGGGCTAGTTTCAATGAGCAGTTCTTC

d_call: -
j_call: TRBJ2-1
v_call: TRBV3-1
clone_size: -
cdr3_aa: CAIWADSYNEQFF
cdr3_nt: TGTGCCATCTGGGCAGACTCCTACAATGAGCAGTTCTTC

d_call: TRBD2
j_call: TRBJ2-7
v_call: TRBV20-1
clone_size: once
cdr3_aa: CSASVHLPGLAGAQEQYF
cdr3_nt: TGCAGTGCTAGCGTTCACCTCCCCGGACTAGCGGGAGCTCAGGAGCAGTACTTC

d_call: -
j_call: TRBJ1-5
v_call: TRBV30
clone_size: -
cdr3_aa: CAWSDPASGFLSNQPQHF
cdr3_nt: TGTGCCTGGAGTGACCCAGCCTCAGGTTTCCTAAGCAATCAGCCCCAGCATTTT

d_call: -
j_call: TRBJ2-3
v_call: TRBV5-4
clone_size: many
cdr3_aa: CASSLSPLIVGSTDTQYF
cdr3_nt: TGTGCCAGCAGCTTAAGTCCCCTCATAGTGGGAAGCACAGATACGCAGTATTTT

d_call: TRBD2
j_call: TRBJ2-3
v_call: TRBV2
clone_size: -
cdr3_aa: CASSSVGGGTDTQYF
cdr3_nt: TGTGCCAGCAGCTCTGTTGGGGGGGGCACAGATACGCAGTATTTT

d_call: TRBD2
j_call: TRBJ2-3
v_call: TRBV29-1
clone_size: many
cdr3_aa: CSVEKLAGGSDTQYF
cdr3_nt: TGCAGCGTTGAAAAGCTAGCGGGAGGGTCAGATACGCAGTATTTT

d_call: -
j_call: TRBJ2-2
v_call: TRBV6-1
clone_size: few
cdr3_aa: CASSVKNTGELFF
cdr3_nt: TGTGCCAGCAGTGTCAAGAACACCGGGGAGCTGTTTTTT

d_call: -
j_call: TRBJ2-1
v_call: TRBV29-1
clone_size: -
cdr3_aa: CSVGDRSSYNEQFF
cdr3_nt: TGCAGCGTGGGGGACCGAAGCTCCTACAATGAGCAGTTCTTC

d_call: TRBD2
j_call: TRBJ2-1
v_call: TRBV5-1
clone_size: many
cdr3_aa: CASRRLAENNEQFF
cdr3_nt: TGCGCCAGCAGGAGACTAGCGGAGAACAATGAGCAGTTCTTC

d_call: TRBD1
j_call: TRBJ2-7
v_call: TRBV7-9
clone_size: -
cdr3_aa: CASSFGTGFFEQYF
cdr3_nt: TGTGCCAGCAGCTTCGGGACAGGGTTTTTCGAGCAGTACTTC

d_call: -
j_call: TRBJ2-3
v_call: TRBV25-1
clone_size: many
cdr3_aa: CASSDPTSPDTQYF
cdr3_nt: TGTGCCAGCAGCGATCCGACGAGCCCAGATACGCAGTATTTT

d_call: -
j_call: TRBJ2-2
v_call: TRBV10-3
clone_size: -
cdr3_aa: CAISESVAAGELFF
cdr3_nt: TGTGCCATCAGTGAGTCAGTAGCAGCCGGGGAGCTGTTTTTT